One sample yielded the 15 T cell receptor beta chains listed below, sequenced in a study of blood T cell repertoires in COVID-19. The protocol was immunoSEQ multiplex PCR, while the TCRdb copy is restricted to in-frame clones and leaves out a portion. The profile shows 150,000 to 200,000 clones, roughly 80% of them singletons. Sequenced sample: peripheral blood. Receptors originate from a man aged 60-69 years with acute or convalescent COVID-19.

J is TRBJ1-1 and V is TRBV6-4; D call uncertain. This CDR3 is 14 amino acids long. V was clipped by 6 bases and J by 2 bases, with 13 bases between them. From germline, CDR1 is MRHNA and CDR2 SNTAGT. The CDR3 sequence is CASSDVAGNTEAFF. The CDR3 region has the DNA TGTGCCAGCAGCGACGTTGCAGGTAACACTGAAGCTTTCTTT.

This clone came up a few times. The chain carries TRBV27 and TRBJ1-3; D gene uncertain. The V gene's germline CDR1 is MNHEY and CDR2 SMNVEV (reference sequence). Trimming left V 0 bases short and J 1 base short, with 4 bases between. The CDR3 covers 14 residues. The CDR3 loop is CASSLSVSGNTIYF. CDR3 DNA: TGTGCCAGCAGTTTATCTGTATCTGGAAACACCATATATTTT.

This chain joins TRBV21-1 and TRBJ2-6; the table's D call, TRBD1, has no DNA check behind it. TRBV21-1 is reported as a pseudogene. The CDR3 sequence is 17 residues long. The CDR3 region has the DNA TGTGCCAGCAGCCGCCAAGGGGGCTGCACTGGGGCCAACGTCCTGACTTTC. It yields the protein CASSRQGGCTGANVLTF.

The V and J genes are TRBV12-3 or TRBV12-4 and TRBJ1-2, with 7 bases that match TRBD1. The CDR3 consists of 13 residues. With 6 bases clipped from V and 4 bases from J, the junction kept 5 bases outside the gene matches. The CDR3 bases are TGTGCCAGCAGGGGGGGACAGTCCTATGGCTACACCTTC. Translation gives CASRGGQSYGYTF.

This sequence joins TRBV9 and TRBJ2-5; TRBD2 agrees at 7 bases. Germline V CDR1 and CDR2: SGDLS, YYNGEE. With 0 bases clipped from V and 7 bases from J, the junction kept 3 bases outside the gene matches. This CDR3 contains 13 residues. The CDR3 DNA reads TGTGCCAGCAGCGTAGGGGAGCGGGGGACCCAGTACTTC. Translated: CASSVGERGTQYF.

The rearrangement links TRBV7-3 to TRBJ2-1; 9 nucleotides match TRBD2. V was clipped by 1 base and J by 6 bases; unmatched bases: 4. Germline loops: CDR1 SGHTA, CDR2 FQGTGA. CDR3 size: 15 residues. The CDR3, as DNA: TGTGCCAGCAGCTTAAGCGGGAGGGCCGGCAATGAGCAGTTCTTC. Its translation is CASSLSGRAGNEQFF.

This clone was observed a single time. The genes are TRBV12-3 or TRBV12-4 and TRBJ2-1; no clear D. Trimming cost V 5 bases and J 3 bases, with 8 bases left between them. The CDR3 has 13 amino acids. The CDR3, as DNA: TGTGCCAGCAGTCCCCTAGACTACAATGAGCAGTTCTTC. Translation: CASSPLDYNEQFF.

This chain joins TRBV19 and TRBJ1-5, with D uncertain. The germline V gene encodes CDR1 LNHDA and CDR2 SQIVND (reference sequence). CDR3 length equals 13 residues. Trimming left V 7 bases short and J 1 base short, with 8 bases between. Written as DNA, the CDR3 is TGTGCCAGTAAGGAGAAAAGCAATCAGCCCCAGCATTTT. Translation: CASKEKSNQPQHF.

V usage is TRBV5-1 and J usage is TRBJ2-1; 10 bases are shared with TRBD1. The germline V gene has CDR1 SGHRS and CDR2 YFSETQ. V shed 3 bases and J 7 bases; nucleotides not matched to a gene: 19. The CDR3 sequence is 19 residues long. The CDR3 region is CASSSPGQGFRISLNEQFF. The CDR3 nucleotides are TGCGCCAGCAGCTCACCGGGACAGGGGTTCCGAATCTCCCTAAATGAGCAGTTCTTC.

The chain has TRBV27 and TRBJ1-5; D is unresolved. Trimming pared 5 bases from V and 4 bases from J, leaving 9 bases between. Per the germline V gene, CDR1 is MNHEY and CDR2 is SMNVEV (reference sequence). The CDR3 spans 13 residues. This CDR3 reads CASSRSGNQPQHF. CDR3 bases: TGTGCCAGCAGTAGGTCAGGTAATCAGCCCCAGCATTTT.

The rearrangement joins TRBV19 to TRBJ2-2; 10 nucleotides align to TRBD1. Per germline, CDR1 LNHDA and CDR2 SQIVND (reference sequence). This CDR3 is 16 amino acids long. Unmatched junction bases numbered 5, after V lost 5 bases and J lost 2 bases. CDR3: CASSSRTGGNTGELFF. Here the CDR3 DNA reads TGTGCCAGTAGTTCCCGGACAGGGGGTAACACCGGGGAGCTGTTTTTT.

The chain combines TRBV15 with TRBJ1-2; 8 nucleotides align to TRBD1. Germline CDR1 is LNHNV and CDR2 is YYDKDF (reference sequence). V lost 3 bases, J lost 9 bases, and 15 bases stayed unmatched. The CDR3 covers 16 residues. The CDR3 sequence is CATSRESGGRLGRYTF. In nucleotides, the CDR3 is TGTGCCACCAGCAGGGAATCAGGGGGCCGCCTAGGGCGCTACACCTTC.

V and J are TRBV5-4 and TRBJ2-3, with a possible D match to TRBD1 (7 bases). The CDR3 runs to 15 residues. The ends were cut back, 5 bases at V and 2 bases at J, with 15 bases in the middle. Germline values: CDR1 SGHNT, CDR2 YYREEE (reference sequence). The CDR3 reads CASSSAGGITDTQYF. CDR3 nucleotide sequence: TGTGCCAGCAGTTCGGCAGGGGGGATCACAGATACGCAGTATTTT.

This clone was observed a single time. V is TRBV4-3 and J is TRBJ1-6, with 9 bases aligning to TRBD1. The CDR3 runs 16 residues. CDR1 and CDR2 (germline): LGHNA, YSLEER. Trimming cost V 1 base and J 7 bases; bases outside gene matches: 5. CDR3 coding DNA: TGCGCCAGCAGCCAAGGCTGGGGACAGGGAAATTCACCCCTCCACTTT. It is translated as CASSQGWGQGNSPLHF.

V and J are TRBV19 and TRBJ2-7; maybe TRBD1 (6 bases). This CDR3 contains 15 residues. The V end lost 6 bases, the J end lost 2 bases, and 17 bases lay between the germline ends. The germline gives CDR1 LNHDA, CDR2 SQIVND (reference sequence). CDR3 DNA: TGTGCCAGTAGAAGTACAGGGCGTCCCCCCTACGAGCAGTACTTC. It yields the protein CASRSTGRPPYEQYF.